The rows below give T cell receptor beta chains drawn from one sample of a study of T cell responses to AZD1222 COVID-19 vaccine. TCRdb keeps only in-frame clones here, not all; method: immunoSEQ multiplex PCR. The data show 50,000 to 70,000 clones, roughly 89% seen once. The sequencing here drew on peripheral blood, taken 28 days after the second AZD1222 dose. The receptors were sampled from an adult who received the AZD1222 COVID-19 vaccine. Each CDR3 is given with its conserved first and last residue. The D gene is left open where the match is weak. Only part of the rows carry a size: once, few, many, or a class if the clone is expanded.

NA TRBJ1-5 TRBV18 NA CASSSRLLISNQPQHF TGTGCCAGCTCATCTAGGCTGCTGATTAGCAATCAGCCCCAGCATTTT
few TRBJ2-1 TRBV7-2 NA CASSLAAQGLRNEQFF TGTGCCAGCAGCTTAGCAGCGCAGGGACTTAGGAATGAGCAGTTCTTC
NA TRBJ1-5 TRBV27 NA CASSPRQGTQPQHF TGTGCCAGCAGTCCCCGGCAGGGGACGCAGCCCCAGCATTTT
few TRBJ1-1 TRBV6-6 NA CASSRQFPNTEAFF TGTGCCAGCAGTCGACAGTTCCCGAACACTGAAGCTTTCTTT
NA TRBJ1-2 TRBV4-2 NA CASSPDGAGYTF TGTGCCAGCAGCCCCGACGGGGCGGGCTACACCTTC
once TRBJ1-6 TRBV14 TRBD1 CASSPRDSVNSPLHF TGTGCCAGCAGCCCCCGGGACAGTGTCAATTCACCCCTCCACTTT
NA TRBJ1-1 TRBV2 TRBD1 CASRIQGSYPTEAFF TGTGCCAGCAGAATACAGGGGTCGTACCCCACTGAAGCTTTCTTT
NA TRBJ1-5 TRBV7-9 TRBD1 CASSLVGQGAGQPQHF TGTGCCAGCAGCTTAGTAGGCCAGGGGGCTGGGCAGCCCCAGCATTTT
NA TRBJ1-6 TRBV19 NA CASSRDGPVNSPLHF TGTGCCAGTAGTCGGGACGGACCTGTTAATTCACCCCTCCACTTT
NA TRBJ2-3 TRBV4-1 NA CASSDLRGGSLYTDTQYF TGCGCCAGCAGCGACCTCAGGGGCGGGAGCCTTTACACAGATACGCAGTATTTT
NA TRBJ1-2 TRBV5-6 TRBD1 CASTTGQAFYGYTF TGTGCCAGCACCACAGGACAGGCTTTTTATGGCTACACCTTC
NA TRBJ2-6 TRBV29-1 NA CSVEHPAGANVLTF TGCAGCGTTGAACATCCCGCTGGGGCCAACGTCCTGACTTTC
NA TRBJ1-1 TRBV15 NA CATSRDQGYDGMAFF TGTGCCACCAGCAGAGACCAGGGGTATGATGGTATGGCTTTCTTT
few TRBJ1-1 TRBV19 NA CASSILIPRGTEAFF TGTGCCAGTAGTATATTGATCCCCAGGGGTACTGAAGCTTTCTTT
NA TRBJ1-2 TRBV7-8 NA CASSLSPSAVKPRGYTF TGTGCCAGCAGCTTGTCTCCCTCGGCCGTGAAACCCCGTGGCTACACCTTC
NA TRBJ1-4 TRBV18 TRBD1 CASSPTVPGQGLNEKLFF TGTGCCAGCTCTCCCACCGTCCCGGGACAGGGACTTAATGAAAAACTGTTTTTT
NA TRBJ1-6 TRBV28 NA CASSLMQNSQNSPLHF TGTGCCAGCAGTTTAATGCAGAATTCCCAAAATTCACCCCTCCACTTT
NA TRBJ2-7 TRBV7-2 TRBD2 CASSLGPGTSEQYF TGTGCCAGCAGCTTAGGCCCCGGGACTAGCGAGCAGTACTTC
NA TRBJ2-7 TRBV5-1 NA CASSLTGSSYEQYF TGCGCCAGCAGCTTGACAGGGAGCTCCTACGAGCAGTACTTC
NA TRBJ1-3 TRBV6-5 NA CATRALSSGNTIYF TGTGCCACCCGAGCACTGTCCTCTGGAAACACCATATATTTT
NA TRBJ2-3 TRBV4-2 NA CASSQEPSGGWSTDTQYF TGTGCCAGCAGCCAAGAGCCCTCCGGGGGCTGGAGCACAGATACGCAGTATTTT
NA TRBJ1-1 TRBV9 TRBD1 CASSQTGGNTEAFF TGTGCCAGCAGTCAGACAGGGGGGAACACTGAAGCTTTCTTT
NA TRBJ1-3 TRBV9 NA CASSVRPSSGNTIYF TGTGCCAGCAGCGTACGTCCTTCGAGCGGAAACACCATATATTTT
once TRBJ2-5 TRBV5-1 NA CASSLDQPGETQYF TGCGCCAGCAGCTTGGACCAGCCGGGGGAGACCCAGTACTTC
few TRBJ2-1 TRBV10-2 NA CASSELAGVAQGIF NA
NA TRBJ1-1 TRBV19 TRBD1 CASSIGTGASMNTEAFF TGTGCCAGTAGTATCGGGACAGGGGCCAGCATGAACACTGAAGCTTTCTTT
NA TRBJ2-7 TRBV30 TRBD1 CAWSGSGTGGYEQYF TGTGCCTGGAGCGGCTCCGGGACAGGGGGCTACGAGCAGTACTTC
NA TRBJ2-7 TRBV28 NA CASSPAPYRVVTYEQYF TGTGCCAGCAGTCCAGCTCCCTATCGGGTGGTTACCTACGAGCAGTACTTC
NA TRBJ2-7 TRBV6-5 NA CASSYQRGQFSYEQYF TGTGCCAGCAGTTACCAGAGGGGCCAATTCTCCTACGAGCAGTACTTC
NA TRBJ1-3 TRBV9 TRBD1 CASSESPKDRGNTIYF TGTGCCAGCAGCGAATCCCCGAAGGACAGGGGAAACACCATATATTTT
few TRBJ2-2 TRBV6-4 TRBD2 CASSDSPAGPTGELFF TGTGCCAGCAGTGACAGCCCAGCGGGGCCCACCGGGGAGCTGTTTTTT
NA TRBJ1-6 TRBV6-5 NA CASSYSGGANSPLHF TGTGCCAGCAGTTACTCGGGGGGTGCGAATTCACCCCTCCACTTT
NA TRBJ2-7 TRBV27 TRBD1 CASSLNRGTYEQYF TGTGCCAGCAGTTTAAACAGGGGGACCTACGAGCAGTACTTC
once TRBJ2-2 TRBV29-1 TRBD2 CSVGTSGSLTGELFF TGCAGCGTTGGGACTAGCGGGAGTTTAACCGGGGAGCTGTTTTTT
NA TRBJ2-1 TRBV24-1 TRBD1 CATSDSGTGKNEQFF TGTGCCACCAGTGATTCGGGGACAGGGAAAAATGAGCAGTTCTTC
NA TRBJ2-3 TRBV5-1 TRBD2 CASSLAVSGLSTDTQYF TGCGCCAGCAGCTTGGCAGTTAGCGGGCTCAGCACAGATACGCAGTATTTT
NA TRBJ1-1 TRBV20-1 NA CSARDQVEAFF TGCAGTGCTAGAGATCAGGTTGAAGCTTTCTTT
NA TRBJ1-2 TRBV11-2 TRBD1 CASSSRQGWAYGYTF TGTGCCAGCAGCTCCCGACAGGGGTGGGCCTATGGCTACACCTTC
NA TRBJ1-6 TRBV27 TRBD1 CASGRTGQGYSPLHF TGTGCCAGCGGCCGGACTGGACAGGGGTATTCACCCCTCCACTTT
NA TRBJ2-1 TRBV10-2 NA CASTPRGPPVMYEQFF TGCGCCAGCACCCCGAGGGGTCCCCCGGTTATGTATGAGCAGTTCTTC
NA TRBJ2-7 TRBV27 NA CASSPQGREQYF TGTGCCAGCAGCCCCCAAGGGCGCGAGCAGTACTTC
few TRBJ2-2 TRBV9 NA CASMGRGNTGELFF TGTGCCAGCATGGGACGGGGGAACACCGGGGAGCTGTTTTTT
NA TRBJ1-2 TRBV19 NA CASSVQGNYGYTF TGTGCCAGTAGTGTTCAGGGTAACTATGGCTACACCTTC
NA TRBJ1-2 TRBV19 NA CASSMGGGYYGYTF TGTGCCAGTAGTATGGGGGGCGGATACTATGGCTACACCTTC
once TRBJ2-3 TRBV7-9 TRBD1 CASSPGTAADTQYF TGTGCCAGCAGCCCCGGGACAGCGGCAGATACGCAGTATTTT
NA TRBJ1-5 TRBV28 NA CASRQLNQPQHF TGTGCCAGCAGACAGCTCAATCAGCCCCAGCATTTT
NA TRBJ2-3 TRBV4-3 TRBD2 CASSQDLGGREKDTQYF TGCGCCAGCAGCCAAGATCTGGGCGGGAGGGAAAAAGATACGCAGTATTTT
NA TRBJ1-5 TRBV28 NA CASIGSGQPQHF TGTGCCAGTATAGGGAGTGGTCAGCCCCAGCATTTT
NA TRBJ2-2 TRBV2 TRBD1 CASRQPRGRVAGELFF TGTGCCAGCCGACAACCAAGGGGGCGCGTGGCCGGGGAGCTGTTTTTT
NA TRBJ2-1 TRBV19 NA CASSIVRYNEQFF TGTGCCAGTAGTATAGTACGGTACAATGAGCAGTTCTTC
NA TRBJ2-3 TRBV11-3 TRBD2 CASSLRGQAGGTQYF TGTGCCAGCAGCCTAAGGGGTCAGGCGGGAGGCACGCAGTATTTT
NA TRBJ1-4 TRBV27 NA CASSSRQRGGEKLFF TGTGCCAGCAGTTCTCGACAACGGGGCGGGGAAAAACTGTTTTTT
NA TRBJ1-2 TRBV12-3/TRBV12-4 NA CASSLSYGYTF TGTGCCAGCAGCCTCTCCTATGGCTACACCTTC
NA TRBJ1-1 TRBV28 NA CASSLGGPYTEAFF TGTGCCAGCAGTTTAGGAGGTCCTTACACTGAAGCTTTCTTT
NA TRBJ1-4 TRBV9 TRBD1 CASSAGTGGRTTNEKLFF TGTGCCAGCAGCGCTGGGACAGGGGGCCGAACAACTAATGAAAAACTGTTTTTT
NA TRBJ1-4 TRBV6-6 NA CASSYRSNEKLFF TGTGCCAGCAGTTACCGATCAAATGAAAAACTGTTTTTT
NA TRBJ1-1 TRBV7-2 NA CASSLWETEAFF TGTGCCAGCAGCTTATGGGAGACTGAAGCTTTCTTT
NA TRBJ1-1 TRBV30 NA CAWGLMNTEAFF TGTGCCTGGGGCTTAATGAACACTGAAGCTTTCTTT